This entry concerns a single T cell receptor beta chain. V shed 5 bases and J 4 bases; nucleotides not matched to a gene: 1. This CDR3 comprises 12 residues. Germline V lookup: CDR1 GTSNPN, CDR2 SVGIG (reference sequence). As the sequencing template, cDNA was produced by extracting RNA and reverse transcribing it. The assay was immunoSEQ multiplex PCR, and TCRdb's table has in-frame clones only and misses some. This table has fewer than 350,000 clones, 55% to 70% appearing once. The entry originates in a study of CD8+ T cells in alopecia areata. Study at large: Treatment comprised oral tofacitinib, 5 to 10 mg twice daily, in treated patients. Percent of scalp involved defined treated patients' severity scores.

The treatment: oral pan-JAK inhibitor, 5-10 mg twice daily. The sample was CD4+ T cells sorted from blood, taken at week 24, from a patient treated with tofacitinib. The receptor's source is a human donor with alopecia areata. The V gene is TRBV30, the J gene TRBJ1-5; 8 bases agree with TRBD1. This chain's CDR3 is CAWQGANQPQHF. As DNA, the CDR3 is TGTGCCTGGCAGGGGGCGAATCAGCCCCAGCATTTT.